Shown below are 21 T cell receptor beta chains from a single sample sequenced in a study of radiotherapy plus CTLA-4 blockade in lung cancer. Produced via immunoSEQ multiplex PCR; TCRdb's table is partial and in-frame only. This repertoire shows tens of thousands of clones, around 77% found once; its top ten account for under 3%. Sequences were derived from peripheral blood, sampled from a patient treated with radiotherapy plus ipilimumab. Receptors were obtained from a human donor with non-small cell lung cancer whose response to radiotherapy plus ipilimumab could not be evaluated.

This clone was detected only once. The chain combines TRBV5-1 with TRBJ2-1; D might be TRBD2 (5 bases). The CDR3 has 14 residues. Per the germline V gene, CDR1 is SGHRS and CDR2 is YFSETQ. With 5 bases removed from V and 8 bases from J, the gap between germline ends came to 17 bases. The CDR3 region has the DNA TGCGCCAGCAGGAGAGGACTGGTACGCGATGAGCAGTTCTTC. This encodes CASRRGLVRDEQFF.

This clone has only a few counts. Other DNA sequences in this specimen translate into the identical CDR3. CDR3 DNA sequence: TGCGCCAGCAGCATACAGTCTACCCTCCAAGAGACCCAGTACTTC. Amino acids: CASSIQSTLQETQYF. The genes are TRBV5-1 and TRBJ2-5; D is uncertain. CDR1 SGHRS and CDR2 YFSETQ come from the germline V gene. The CDR3 is 15 amino acids. V gave up 4 bases and J gave up 1 base, with 14 bases separating them.

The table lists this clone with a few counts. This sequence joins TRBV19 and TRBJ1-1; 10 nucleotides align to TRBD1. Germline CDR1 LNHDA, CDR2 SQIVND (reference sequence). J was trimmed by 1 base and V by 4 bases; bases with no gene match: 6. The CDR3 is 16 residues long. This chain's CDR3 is CASSRDRGNRNTEAFF. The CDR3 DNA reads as TGTGCCAGTAGTAGGGACAGGGGCAACAGGAACACTGAAGCTTTCTTT.

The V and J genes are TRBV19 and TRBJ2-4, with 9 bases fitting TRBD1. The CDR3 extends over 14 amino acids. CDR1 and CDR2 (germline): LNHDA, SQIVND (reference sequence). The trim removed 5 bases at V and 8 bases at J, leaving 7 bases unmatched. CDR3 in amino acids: CASSPRTGADIQYF. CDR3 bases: TGTGCCAGTAGTCCACGGACAGGGGCGGACATTCAGTACTTC.

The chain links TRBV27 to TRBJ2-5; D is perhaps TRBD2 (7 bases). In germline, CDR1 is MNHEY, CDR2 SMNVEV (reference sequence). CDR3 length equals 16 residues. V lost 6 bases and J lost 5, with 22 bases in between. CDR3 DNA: TGTGCCAGCAGCGGCACTGGGAGGGGGGGGCTGGAGACCCAGTACTTC. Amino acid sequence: CASSGTGRGGLETQYF.

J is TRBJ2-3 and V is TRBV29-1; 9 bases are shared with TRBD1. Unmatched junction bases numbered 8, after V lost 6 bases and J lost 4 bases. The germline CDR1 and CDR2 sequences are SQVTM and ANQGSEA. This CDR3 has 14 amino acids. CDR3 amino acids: CSVAGTGTSDTQYF. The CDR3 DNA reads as TGCAGCGTAGCCGGGACAGGGACATCAGATACGCAGTATTTT.

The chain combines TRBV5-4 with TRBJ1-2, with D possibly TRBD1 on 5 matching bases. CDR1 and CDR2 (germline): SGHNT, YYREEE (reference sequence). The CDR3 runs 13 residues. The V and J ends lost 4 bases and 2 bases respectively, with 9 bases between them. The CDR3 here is CASSLTENYGYTF. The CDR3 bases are TGTGCCAGCAGCCTGACAGAGAACTATGGCTACACCTTC. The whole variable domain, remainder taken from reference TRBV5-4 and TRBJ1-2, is ETGVTQSPTHLIKTRGQQVTLRCSSQSGHNTVSWYQQALGQGPQFIFQYYREEENGRGNFPPRFSGLQFPNYSSELNVNALELDDSALYLCASSLTENYGYTFGSGTRLTVV.

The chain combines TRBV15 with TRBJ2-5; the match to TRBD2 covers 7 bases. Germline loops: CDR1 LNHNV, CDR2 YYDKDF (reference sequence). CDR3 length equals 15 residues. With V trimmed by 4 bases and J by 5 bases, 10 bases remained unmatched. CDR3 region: CATSMGGALRETQYF. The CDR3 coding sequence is TGTGCCACCAGCATGGGAGGGGCGCTGAGGGAGACCCAGTACTTC.

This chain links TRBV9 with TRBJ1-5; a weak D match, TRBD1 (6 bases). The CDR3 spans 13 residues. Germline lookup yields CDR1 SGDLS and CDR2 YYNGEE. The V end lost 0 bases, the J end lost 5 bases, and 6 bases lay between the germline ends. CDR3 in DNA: TGTGCCAGCAGCGTAGACAGGGATCAGCCCCAGCATTTT. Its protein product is CASSVDRDQPQHF.

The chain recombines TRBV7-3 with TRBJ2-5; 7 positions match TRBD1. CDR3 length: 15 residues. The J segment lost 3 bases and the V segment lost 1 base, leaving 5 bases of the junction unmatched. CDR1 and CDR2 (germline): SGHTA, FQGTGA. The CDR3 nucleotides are TGTGCCAGCAGCTTAAATAGGGGGCAGGAAGAGACCCAGTACTTC. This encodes CASSLNRGQEETQYF.

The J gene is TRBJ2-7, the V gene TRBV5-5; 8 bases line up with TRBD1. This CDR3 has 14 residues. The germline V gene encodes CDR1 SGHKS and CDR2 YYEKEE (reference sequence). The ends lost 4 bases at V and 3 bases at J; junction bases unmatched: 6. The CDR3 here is CASSTGTGVYEQYF. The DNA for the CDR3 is TGTGCCAGCAGCACCGGGACAGGAGTCTACGAGCAGTACTTC.

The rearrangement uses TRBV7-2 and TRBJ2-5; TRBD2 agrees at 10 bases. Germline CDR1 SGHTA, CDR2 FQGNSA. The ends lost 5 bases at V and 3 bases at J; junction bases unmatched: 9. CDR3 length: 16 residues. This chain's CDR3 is CASSRPSGGSKETQYF. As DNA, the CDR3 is TGTGCCAGCAGCAGACCTAGCGGGGGTTCTAAAGAGACCCAGTACTTC.

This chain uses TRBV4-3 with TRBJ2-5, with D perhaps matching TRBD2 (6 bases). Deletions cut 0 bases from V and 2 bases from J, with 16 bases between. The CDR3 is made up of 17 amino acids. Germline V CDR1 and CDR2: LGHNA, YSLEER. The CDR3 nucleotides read TGCGCCAGCAGCCAAGAAGGGGCCGGGAGTAATCAAGAGACCCAGTACTTC. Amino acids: CASSQEGAGSNQETQYF.

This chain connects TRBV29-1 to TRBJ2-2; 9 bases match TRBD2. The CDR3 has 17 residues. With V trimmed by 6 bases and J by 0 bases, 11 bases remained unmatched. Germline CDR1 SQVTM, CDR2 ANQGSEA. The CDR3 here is CSVRRTSGPTNTGELFF. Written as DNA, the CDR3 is TGCAGCGTGAGGCGAACTAGCGGGCCTACGAACACCGGGGAGCTGTTTTTT.

CDR3 residues: CASSRTAGVTNIQYF. For the CDR3, the DNA is TGTGCCAGCAGCCGAACGGCGGGCGTGACAAACATTCAGTACTTC. V usage is TRBV6-5 and J usage is TRBJ2-4; maybe TRBD2 (5 bases). The V end lost 6 bases, the J end lost 6 bases, and 18 bases lay between the germline ends. Germline loops: CDR1 MNHEY, CDR2 SVGAGI. The CDR3 loop spans 15 amino acids.

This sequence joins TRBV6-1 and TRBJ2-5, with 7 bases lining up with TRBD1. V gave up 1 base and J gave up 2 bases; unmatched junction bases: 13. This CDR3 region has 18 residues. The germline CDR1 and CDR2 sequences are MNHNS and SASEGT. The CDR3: CASSEVGTVTSGQETQYF. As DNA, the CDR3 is TGTGCCAGCAGTGAAGTGGGGACAGTAACGTCGGGGCAAGAGACCCAGTACTTC.

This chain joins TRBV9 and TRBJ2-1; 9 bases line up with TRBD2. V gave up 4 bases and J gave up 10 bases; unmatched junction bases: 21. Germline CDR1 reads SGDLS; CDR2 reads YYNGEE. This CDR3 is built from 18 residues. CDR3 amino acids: CASSKVVAGAFAQREQFF. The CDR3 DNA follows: TGTGCCAGCAGCAAAGTAGTAGCGGGAGCATTTGCCCAAAGGGAGCAGTTCTTC.

CDR3 nucleotides: TGTGCCAGCAGCCCCTCCGGGGGAGGGGTCTCCTACGAGCAGTACTTC. This sequence encodes CASSPSGGGVSYEQYF. This rearrangement joins TRBV5-4 to TRBJ2-7, with 7 nucleotides matching TRBD2. V lost 4 bases and J lost 0; bases outside the gene matches: 10. Germline-derived CDR1 and CDR2 are SGHNT and YYREEE (reference sequence). The CDR3 totals 16 residues.

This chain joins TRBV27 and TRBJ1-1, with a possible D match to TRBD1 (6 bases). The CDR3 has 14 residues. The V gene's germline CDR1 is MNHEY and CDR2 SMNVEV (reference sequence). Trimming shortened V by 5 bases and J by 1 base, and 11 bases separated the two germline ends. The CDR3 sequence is CASSPTGWNTEAFF. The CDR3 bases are TGTGCCAGCAGTCCTACAGGGTGGAACACTGAAGCTTTCTTT.

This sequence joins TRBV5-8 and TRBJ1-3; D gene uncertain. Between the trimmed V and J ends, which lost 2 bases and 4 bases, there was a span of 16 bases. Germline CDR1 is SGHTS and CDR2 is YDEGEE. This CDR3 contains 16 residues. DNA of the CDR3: TGTGCCAGCAGCTTTTTAGGCCTACTATCGGGAAACACCATATATTTT. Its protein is CASSFLGLLSGNTIYF.

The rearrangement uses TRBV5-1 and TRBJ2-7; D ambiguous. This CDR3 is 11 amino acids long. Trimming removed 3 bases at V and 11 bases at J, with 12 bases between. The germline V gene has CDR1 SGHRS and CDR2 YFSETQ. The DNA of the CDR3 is TGCGCCAGCAGCTATGGAGAAGTAAAGTACTTC. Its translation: CASSYGEVKYF.